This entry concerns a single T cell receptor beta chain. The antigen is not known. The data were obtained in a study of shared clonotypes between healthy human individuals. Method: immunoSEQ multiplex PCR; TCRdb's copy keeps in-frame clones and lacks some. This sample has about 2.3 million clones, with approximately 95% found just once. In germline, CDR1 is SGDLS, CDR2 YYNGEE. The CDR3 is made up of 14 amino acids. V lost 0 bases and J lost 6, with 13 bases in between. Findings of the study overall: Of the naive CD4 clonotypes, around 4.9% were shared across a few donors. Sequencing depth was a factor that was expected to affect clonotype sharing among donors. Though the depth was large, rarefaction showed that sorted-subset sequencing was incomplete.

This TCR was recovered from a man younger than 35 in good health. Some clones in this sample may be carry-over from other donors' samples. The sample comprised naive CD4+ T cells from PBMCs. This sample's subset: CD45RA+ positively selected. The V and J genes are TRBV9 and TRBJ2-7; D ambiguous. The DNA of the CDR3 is TGTGCCAGCAGCGTAGCTAGTCGCGTTGGCGAGCAGTACTTC. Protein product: CASSVASRVGEQYF.